The clone carrying this TCR beta chain was seen a handful of times. The assay was immunoSEQ multiplex PCR, and TCRdb's table has in-frame clones only and misses some. This sample carries under 50,000 clones, 65% to 80% of them seen once, and the ten largest clones take around 12%. The data belong to a study of OX40 agonist ivuxolimab in advanced cancers. Germline V gene data show CDR1 as SGHNT and CDR2 as YENEEA. V dropped 0 bases and J dropped 5 bases, with 11 bases sitting between them. CDR3 length: 14 amino acids. The chain carries TRBV11-3 and TRBJ2-7; D possibly uses TRBD1 or TRBD2 (5 bases each). This sample comprised CD4+ or CD8+ T cells sorted from blood, obtained in a trial of the OX40 agonist ivuxolimab. The clonotype originates from an adult with an advanced solid tumor such as melanoma, head and neck, liver or kidney cancer. CDR3 nucleotide sequence: TGTGCCAGCAGCTTAGAGGGGGAGAGTCACGAGCAGTACTTC. Its translation is CASSLEGESHEQYF.